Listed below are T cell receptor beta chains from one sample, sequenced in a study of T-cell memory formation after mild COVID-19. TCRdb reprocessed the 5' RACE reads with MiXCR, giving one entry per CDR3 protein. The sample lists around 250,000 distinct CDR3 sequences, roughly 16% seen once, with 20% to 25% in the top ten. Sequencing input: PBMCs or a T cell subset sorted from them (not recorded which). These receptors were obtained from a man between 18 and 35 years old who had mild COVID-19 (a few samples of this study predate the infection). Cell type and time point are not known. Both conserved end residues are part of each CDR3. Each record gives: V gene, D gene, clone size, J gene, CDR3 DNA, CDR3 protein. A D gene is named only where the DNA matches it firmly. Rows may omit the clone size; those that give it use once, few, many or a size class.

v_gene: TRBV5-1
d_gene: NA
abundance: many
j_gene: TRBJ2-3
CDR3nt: TGCGCCAGCAGCTTGGGGACCGCAGATACGCAGTATTTT
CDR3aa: CASSLGTADTQYF

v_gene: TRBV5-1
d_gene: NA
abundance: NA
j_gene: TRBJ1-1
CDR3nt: TGCGCCAGCAGCTTCGAAGACAGGAACACTGAAGCTTTCTTT
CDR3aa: CASSFEDRNTEAFF

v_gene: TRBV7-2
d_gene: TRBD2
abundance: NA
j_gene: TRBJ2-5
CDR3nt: TGTGCCAGCAGGACTAGCGTTGAAGAGACCCAGTACTTC
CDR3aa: CASRTSVEETQYF

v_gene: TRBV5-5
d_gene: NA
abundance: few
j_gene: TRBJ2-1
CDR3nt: TGTGCCAGCAGCTCGACGGGGCCAGGCAATGAGCAGTTCTTC
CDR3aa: CASSSTGPGNEQFF

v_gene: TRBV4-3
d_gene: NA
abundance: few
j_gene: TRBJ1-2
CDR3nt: TGCGCCAGCAGCCCACAGTCGGGGGCGGGGTATGGCTACACCTTC
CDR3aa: CASSPQSGAGYGYTF

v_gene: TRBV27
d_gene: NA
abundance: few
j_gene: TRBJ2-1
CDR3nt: TGTGCCAGCAGTTTAACTTTTGCCGGGGGCTTGTTGAGCTCCTACAATGAGCAGTTCTTC
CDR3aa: CASSLTFAGGLLSSYNEQFF

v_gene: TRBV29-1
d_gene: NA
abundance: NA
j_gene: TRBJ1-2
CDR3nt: TGCAGCGTTGAGGAGGGAGGGGTTGGCTACACCTTC
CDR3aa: CSVEEGGVGYTF

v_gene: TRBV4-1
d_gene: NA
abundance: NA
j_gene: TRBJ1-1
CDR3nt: TGCGCCAGCCGCAATTTGGACAGAAACACTGAAGCTTTCTTT
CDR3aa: CASRNLDRNTEAFF

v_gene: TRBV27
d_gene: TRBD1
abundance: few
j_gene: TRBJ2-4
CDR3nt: TGTGCCAGCAGGCTTCAGGGGGCGGCCAAAAACATTCAGTACTTC
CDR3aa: CASRLQGAAKNIQYF

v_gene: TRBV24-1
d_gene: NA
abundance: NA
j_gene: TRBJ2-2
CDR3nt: NA
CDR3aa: CATSDTRADTGELFFF

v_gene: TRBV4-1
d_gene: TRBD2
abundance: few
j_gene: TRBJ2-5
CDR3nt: TGCGCCAGCAGTTGGAAGACTAGCGGGGGGTTTGGGAAAGAGACCCAGTACTTC
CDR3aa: CASSWKTSGGFGKETQYF

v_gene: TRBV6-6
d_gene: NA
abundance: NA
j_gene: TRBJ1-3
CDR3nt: TGTGCCAGCAGAAGAGACGGTTCTGGAAACACCATATATTTT
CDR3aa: CASRRDGSGNTIYF

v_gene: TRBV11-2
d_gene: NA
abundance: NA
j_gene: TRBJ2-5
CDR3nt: TGTGCCAGCAGCTTAGAAGGCGGCGTTGTCCAAGAGACCCAGTACTTC
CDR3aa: CASSLEGGVVQETQYF

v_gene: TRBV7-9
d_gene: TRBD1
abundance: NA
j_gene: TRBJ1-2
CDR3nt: TGTGCCAGCAGCTTAGGTAGCTGGACAGGGGGCTACACCTTC
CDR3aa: CASSLGSWTGGYTF

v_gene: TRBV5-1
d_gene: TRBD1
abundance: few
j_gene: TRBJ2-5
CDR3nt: TGCGCCAGCAGCTGGGGGACAGGGCCAAGCCAAGAGACCCAGTACTTC
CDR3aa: CASSWGTGPSQETQYF

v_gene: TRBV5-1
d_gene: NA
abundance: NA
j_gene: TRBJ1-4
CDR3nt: TGCGCCAGCAGCCGAATGACAGCAACTAATGAAAAACTGTTTTTT
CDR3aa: CASSRMTATNEKLFF

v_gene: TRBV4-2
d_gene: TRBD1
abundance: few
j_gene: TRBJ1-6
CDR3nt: TGTGCCAGCAGCCTGGGACAGGCCAGCTCCTATAATTCACCCCTCCACTTT
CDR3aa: CASSLGQASSYNSPLHF

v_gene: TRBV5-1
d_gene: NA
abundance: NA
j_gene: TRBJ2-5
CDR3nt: TGCGCCAGCAGCTGGGAGGACCTGAGCCAAGAGACCCAGTACTTC
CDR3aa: CASSWEDLSQETQYF

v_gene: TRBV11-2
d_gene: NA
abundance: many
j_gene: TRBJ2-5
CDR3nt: TGTGCCAGCAGCATAGACAGACAAGAGACCCAGTACTTC
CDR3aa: CASSIDRQETQYF

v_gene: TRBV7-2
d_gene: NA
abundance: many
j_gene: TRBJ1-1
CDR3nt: TGTGCCAGCAGCTTCCCCGTGGACCCCTGGAGTATGAACACTGAAGCTTTCTTT
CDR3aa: CASSFPVDPWSMNTEAFF

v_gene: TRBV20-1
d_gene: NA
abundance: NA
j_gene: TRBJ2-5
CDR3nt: TGCAGTGCTATCCAGTCGGAGACCCAGTACTTC
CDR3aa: CSAIQSETQYF

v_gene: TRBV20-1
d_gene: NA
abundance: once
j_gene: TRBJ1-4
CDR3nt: TGCAGTGTAAAGGGGCGGGAAAAACTGTTTTTT
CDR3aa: CSVKGREKLFF

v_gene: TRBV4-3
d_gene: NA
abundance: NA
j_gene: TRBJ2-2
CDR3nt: TGCGCCAGCAGCCAAGATTTAGGTCCCGGGGAGCTGTTTTTT
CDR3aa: CASSQDLGPGELFF

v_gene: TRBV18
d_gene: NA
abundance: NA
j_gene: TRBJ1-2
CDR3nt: TGTGCCAGCTCACCACTGGACTTAAACTATGGCTACACCTTC
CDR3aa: CASSPLDLNYGYTF

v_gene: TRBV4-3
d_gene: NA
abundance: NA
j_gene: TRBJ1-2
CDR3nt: TGCGCCAGCAGCCAGAGGAACTATGGCTACACCTTC
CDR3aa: CASSQRNYGYTF

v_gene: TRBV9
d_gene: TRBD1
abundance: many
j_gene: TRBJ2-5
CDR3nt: TGTGCCAGCAGCGTCTATACGACAGGGGGCTTAGAGACCCAGTACTTC
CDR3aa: CASSVYTTGGLETQYF

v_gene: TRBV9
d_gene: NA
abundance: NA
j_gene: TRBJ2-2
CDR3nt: TGTGCCAGCAGCGTAGGGGGACAAGACACCGGGGAGCTGTTTTTT
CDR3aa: CASSVGGQDTGELFF

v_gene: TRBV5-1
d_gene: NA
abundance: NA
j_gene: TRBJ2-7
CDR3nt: TGCGCCAGCAGACTACACTCGCAGGCAGCTACCTACGAGCAGTACTTC
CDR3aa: CASRLHSQAATYEQYF